The rows below give T cell receptor beta chains drawn from one sample of a study of blood T cell repertoires in COVID-19. Profiling relied on immunoSEQ multiplex PCR, and the TCRdb table lists in-frame clones only, not all of them. The table lists roughly 200,000 clones, about three quarters of them singletons. Sequencing was carried out using peripheral blood. These receptors were collected from a woman aged 45-65 years with active or convalescent COVID-19. Both conserved end residues are part of each CDR3. The order of the fields is J gene, D gene, V gene, clone size, CDR3 length, CDR3 protein, CDR3 DNA. A D gene is named only where the DNA matches it firmly. Expanded clones get a size class; other rows say once, few or many, or leave the size out.

j_call: TRBJ2-3; d_call: NA; v_call: TRBV7-9; clone_size: many; cdr3_length: 14; cdr3_aa: CASSLLVPTDTQYF; cdr3_nt: TGTGCCAGCAGCTTACTGGTACCTACGGATACGCAGTATTTT
j_call: TRBJ2-3; d_call: TRBD2; v_call: TRBV5-1; clone_size: NA; cdr3_length: 16; cdr3_aa: CASSPELAVPTDTQYF; cdr3_nt: TGCGCCAGCAGCCCCGAACTAGCGGTTCCCACAGATACGCAGTATTTT
j_call: TRBJ2-2; d_call: NA; v_call: TRBV7-2; clone_size: NA; cdr3_length: 16; cdr3_aa: CASSLASGLNTGELFF; cdr3_nt: TGTGCCAGCAGCTTAGCTAGCGGTCTTAACACCGGGGAGCTGTTTTTT
j_call: TRBJ2-5; d_call: NA; v_call: TRBV30; clone_size: NA; cdr3_length: 12; cdr3_aa: CAWNNRAETQYF; cdr3_nt: TGTGCCTGGAATAACAGGGCCGAGACCCAGTACTTC
j_call: TRBJ2-7; d_call: NA; v_call: TRBV7-2; clone_size: few; cdr3_length: 12; cdr3_aa: CASSLHRDEQYF; cdr3_nt: TGTGCCAGCAGCCTACACAGGGATGAGCAGTACTTC
j_call: TRBJ2-5; d_call: TRBD2; v_call: TRBV6-2/TRBV6-3; clone_size: NA; cdr3_length: 14; cdr3_aa: CASSSAGVAETQYF; cdr3_nt: TGTGCCAGCAGTTCGGCGGGAGTTGCGGAGACCCAGTACTTC
j_call: TRBJ1-2; d_call: NA; v_call: TRBV28; clone_size: NA; cdr3_length: 14; cdr3_aa: CASSFPGQDYGYTF; cdr3_nt: TGTGCCAGCAGTTTCCCAGGGCAGGACTATGGCTACACCTTC
j_call: TRBJ1-2; d_call: TRBD1; v_call: TRBV2; clone_size: NA; cdr3_length: 13; cdr3_aa: CASKSGGFYGYTF; cdr3_nt: TGTGCCAGCAAGTCAGGGGGCTTCTATGGCTACACCTTC
j_call: TRBJ2-2; d_call: NA; v_call: TRBV4-3; clone_size: NA; cdr3_length: 15; cdr3_aa: CASSQDRSNTGELFF; cdr3_nt: TGCGCCAGCAGCCAAGACAGGTCGAACACCGGGGAGCTGTTTTTT
j_call: TRBJ1-3; d_call: NA; v_call: TRBV6-6; clone_size: NA; cdr3_length: 13; cdr3_aa: CASSYSTGNTIYF; cdr3_nt: TGTGCCAGCAGTTACTCCACAGGGAACACCATATATTTT
j_call: TRBJ2-7; d_call: TRBD1; v_call: TRBV10-3; clone_size: NA; cdr3_length: 14; cdr3_aa: CAISRGQGWDEQYF; cdr3_nt: TGTGCCATCAGTAGGGGACAGGGTTGGGACGAGCAGTACTTC
j_call: TRBJ1-6; d_call: TRBD1; v_call: TRBV5-4; clone_size: NA; cdr3_length: 16; cdr3_aa: CASSSPTGGRDSPLHF; cdr3_nt: TGTGCCAGCAGCTCCCCGACAGGGGGAAGAGATTCACCCCTCCACTTT
j_call: TRBJ1-6; d_call: NA; v_call: TRBV11-3; clone_size: NA; cdr3_length: 17; cdr3_aa: CASSLDPAGGEISPLHF; cdr3_nt: TGTGCCAGCAGCTTAGACCCGGCGGGCGGGGAAATTTCACCCCTCCACTTT
j_call: TRBJ2-3; d_call: TRBD2; v_call: TRBV7-2; clone_size: NA; cdr3_length: 16; cdr3_aa: CASSLGAGGRTDTQYF; cdr3_nt: TGTGCCAGCAGCTTAGGGGCGGGAGGACGTACAGATACGCAGTATTTT
j_call: TRBJ1-2; d_call: NA; v_call: TRBV19; clone_size: many; cdr3_length: 15; cdr3_aa: CASSMSSGGRYGYTF; cdr3_nt: TGTGCCAGTAGTATGTCGAGCGGGGGCCGTTATGGCTACACCTTC
j_call: TRBJ1-6; d_call: NA; v_call: TRBV30; clone_size: once; cdr3_length: 13; cdr3_aa: CAWTGLRNSPLHF; cdr3_nt: TGTGCCTGGACGGGACTGAGGAATTCACCCCTCCACTTT
j_call: TRBJ1-5; d_call: NA; v_call: TRBV27; clone_size: NA; cdr3_length: 15; cdr3_aa: CASSSHRDHRQPQHF; cdr3_nt: TGTGCCAGCAGTTCCCACAGGGACCATCGGCAGCCCCAGCATTTT
j_call: TRBJ2-3; d_call: TRBD2; v_call: TRBV7-2; clone_size: NA; cdr3_length: 15; cdr3_aa: CASSFGLAGTDTQYF; cdr3_nt: TGTGCCAGCAGCTTTGGACTAGCGGGAACAGATACGCAGTATTTT
j_call: TRBJ1-2; d_call: NA; v_call: TRBV5-6; clone_size: NA; cdr3_length: 15; cdr3_aa: CASSLGQGPLYGYTF; cdr3_nt: TGTGCCAGCAGCTTGGGCCAGGGGCCCCTCTATGGCTACACCTTC
j_call: TRBJ1-5; d_call: TRBD1; v_call: TRBV6-2/TRBV6-3; clone_size: few; cdr3_length: 20; cdr3_aa: CASSYSPALLDRGRDQPQHF; cdr3_nt: TGTGCCAGCAGTTACTCCCCCGCCTTACTCGACAGGGGGCGAGATCAGCCCCAGCATTTT
j_call: TRBJ2-7; d_call: TRBD2; v_call: TRBV6-5; clone_size: NA; cdr3_length: 15; cdr3_aa: CASSSRLAGPYEQYF; cdr3_nt: TGTGCCAGCAGTTCGCGACTAGCGGGACCCTACGAGCAGTACTTC
j_call: TRBJ2-7; d_call: TRBD1; v_call: TRBV3-1/TRBV3-2; clone_size: NA; cdr3_length: 14; cdr3_aa: CASSRTGGTYEQYF; cdr3_nt: TGTGCCAGCAGTCGAACAGGGGGAACCTACGAGCAGTACTTC
j_call: TRBJ2-3; d_call: TRBD1; v_call: TRBV19; clone_size: NA; cdr3_length: 16; cdr3_aa: CASNSRGDRVGDTQYF; cdr3_nt: TGTGCCAGTAATTCCCGGGGCGACAGGGTCGGAGATACGCAGTATTTT
j_call: TRBJ1-2; d_call: TRBD1; v_call: TRBV11-2; clone_size: NA; cdr3_length: 14; cdr3_aa: CASSQGQGASSYTF; cdr3_nt: TGTGCCAGCAGCCAAGGACAGGGTGCGAGTAGCTACACCTTC